The next 31 T cell receptor beta chains were all read from a single sample in a study of blood T cell repertoires in COVID-19. Using immunoSEQ multiplex PCR, the repertoire was profiled, and TCRdb retains in-frame clones only, with some absent. The table includes 450,000 to 500,000 clones, approximately 85% detected once. Sequenced sample: peripheral blood. These receptors all stem from a human donor in a cohort sampled during active COVID-19.

This chain joins TRBV18 and TRBJ1-1; D remains ambiguous. The CDR3 is 14 amino acids. Germline V gives CDR1 KGHSH, CDR2 LQKENI. V was shortened by 0 bases and J by 0 bases, with 5 bases between the two germline ends. CDR3 protein: CASSPPSVNTEAFF. As DNA, the CDR3 is TGTGCCAGCTCACCACCGTCGGTGAACACTGAAGCTTTCTTT.

The gene calls are TRBV4-2 and TRBJ2-5, with D possibly matching TRBD2 (6 bases). V lost 0 bases and J 5 bases, leaving 19 bases between the germline ends. The CDR3 runs 17 residues. Germline CDR1 is LGHNA and CDR2 is YNFKEQ. CDR3 nucleotide sequence: TGTGCCAGCAGCCAAGATAAACGGGCGGGGCCCCGGGAGACCCAGTACTTC. Translating it yields CASSQDKRAGPRETQYF.

This clone was recorded a few times. The chain is built from TRBV5-4 and TRBJ1-2; no reliable D call. V was trimmed by 4 bases and J by 4 bases, leaving 11 bases between them. The CDR3 sequence is 13 residues long. Germline V gene data show CDR1 as SGHNT and CDR2 as YYREEE (reference sequence). The CDR3 is CASSPEGFYGYTF. The CDR3 region has the DNA TGTGCCAGCAGCCCGGAGGGCTTCTATGGCTACACCTTC.

DNA of the CDR3: TGTGCCAGCAGCTTAGCTGGAGGGGCGAACGGCTACACCTTC. Translating gives CASSLAGGANGYTF. The rearrangement joins TRBV7-9 to TRBJ1-2; weak D call: TRBD1 (5 bases). This CDR3 has 14 amino acids. Trimming cost V 0 bases and J 8 bases, with 13 bases left between them. Germline assignment: CDR1 SEHNR and CDR2 FQNEAQ (reference sequence).

The J gene is TRBJ1-1, the V gene TRBV30; D gene uncertain. The CDR3 length is 14 residues. Germline V gene data show CDR1 as GTSNPN and CDR2 as SVGIG (reference sequence). With 6 bases removed from V and 4 bases from J, the gap between germline ends came to 18 bases. The CDR3 DNA reads as TGTGCCTGCAAATTTTATTCGGGAGTCACTGAAGCTTTCTTT. It translates to CACKFYSGVTEAFF.

The V gene is TRBV2, the J gene TRBJ1-1; the match to TRBD1 covers 10 bases. Germline lookup yields CDR1 SNHLY and CDR2 FYNNEI. V lost 11 bases, J lost 1 base, and 4 bases stayed unmatched. This CDR3 spans 13 amino acids. CDR3 region: CADRDRGNTEAFF. The CDR3 coding sequence is TGTGCCGACCGGGACAGGGGGAACACTGAAGCTTTCTTT.

This chain uses TRBV6-5 with TRBJ1-1; TRBD1 is a possible D gene (5 bases). The CDR3 runs 12 residues. The V gene lost 6 bases and the J gene lost 8 bases, with 13 bases spanning the gap. Germline lookup yields CDR1 MNHEY and CDR2 SVGAGI. The CDR3 loop reads CASSWDSREAFF. CDR3 DNA: TGTGCCAGCAGCTGGGACTCGCGGGAAGCTTTCTTT.

This chain links TRBV4-3 with TRBJ2-2, with 10 nucleotides matching TRBD2. CDR1 is LGHNA and CDR2 is YSLEER in the germline V gene. Germline trimming cut 4 bases from V and 0 bases from J; bases unmatched to any gene: 5. The CDR3 is 17 residues long. CDR3 amino acids: CASSRGLAVTNTGELFF. The CDR3 DNA reads TGCGCCAGCAGCCGCGGACTAGCGGTAACGAACACCGGGGAGCTGTTTTTT.

This chain connects TRBV3-1 (or the pseudogene TRBV3-2) to TRBJ2-5; 14 bases line up with TRBD2. Germline assignment: CDR1 LGHDT and CDR2 YNNKEL (reference sequence). This CDR3 is built from 16 residues. The V and J ends lost 1 base and 5 bases, in that order; junction bases with no gene match: 3. The CDR3 protein is CASSQGLAGGVETQYF. CDR3 sequence (DNA): TGTGCCAGCAGCCAAGGACTAGCGGGAGGGGTTGAGACCCAGTACTTC.

The chain joins TRBV28 to TRBJ1-1, with TRBD1 as a possible D gene (6 bases). From germline, CDR1 is MDHEN and CDR2 SYDVKM. V shed 6 bases and J shed 5 bases, with 16 bases lying between them. The length of the CDR3 is 14 residues. CDR3 DNA: TGTGCCAGCAGACGACAGGACTCACTAACTGAAGCTTTCTTT. Its protein product is CASRRQDSLTEAFF.

This chain uses TRBV10-3 with TRBJ2-3, with 8 bases identical to TRBD2. The CDR3 has 15 residues. The V gene end was trimmed by 3 bases and the J gene end by 0 bases; junction bases not matched to a gene: 2. Germline V gene lookup returns CDR1 ENHRY and CDR2 SYGVKD. Written as DNA, the CDR3 is TGTGCCATCAGTGATGCTAGCGGGAGCACAGATACGCAGTATTTT. It encodes CAISDASGSTDTQYF.

The chain employs TRBV3-1 (or the pseudogene TRBV3-2) and TRBJ2-1; 8 bases line up with TRBD1. V was pared by 3 bases and J by 9 bases, with 10 bases of the junction left unmatched. Looked up from germline, CDR1 is LGHDT and CDR2 is YNNKEL (reference sequence). The CDR3 runs 15 residues. The CDR3 is CASSQMDRVVGEQFF. CDR3 in DNA: TGTGCCAGCAGCCAGATGGACAGGGTAGTTGGTGAGCAGTTCTTC.

J is TRBJ2-4 and V is TRBV7-9; 10 bases line up with TRBD1. Germline-derived CDR1 and CDR2 are SEHNR and FQNEAQ (reference sequence). J was trimmed by 3 bases and V by 8 bases; bases with no gene match: 16. This CDR3 is built from 18 residues. CDR3 loop: CASASRGGQGIVKNIQYF. The CDR3 DNA follows: TGTGCCAGCGCCTCTCGTGGGGGACAGGGGATTGTCAAAAACATTCAGTACTTC.

The V call is TRBV30, the J call TRBJ2-3, with a tentative D call TRBD1 (6 bases). CDR1 is GTSNPN, CDR2 SVGIG, per germline (reference sequence). This CDR3 spans 16 amino acids. Trimming took 3 bases from V and 2 from J, leaving 18 bases between them. This CDR3 reads CAWRKTGKRITDTQYF. The DNA for the CDR3 is TGTGCCTGGAGAAAAACAGGGAAGAGGATCACAGATACGCAGTATTTT.

The J gene is TRBJ1-5, the V gene TRBV19; TRBD1 aligns across 7 bases. With 3 bases clipped from V and 0 bases from J, the junction kept 2 bases outside the gene matches. Per the germline V gene, CDR1 is LNHDA and CDR2 is SQIVND (reference sequence). This CDR3 region has 15 residues. Here the CDR3 DNA reads TGTGCCAGTAGTATGAGACAGGGTAGCAATCAGCCCCAGCATTTT. Residues: CASSMRQGSNQPQHF.

This clone is a singleton in its sample. J is TRBJ2-7 and V is TRBV6-1, with D tentatively TRBD2 (5 bases). V lost 2 bases and J 1 base, leaving 12 bases between the germline ends. Germline CDR1 MNHNS, CDR2 SASEGT. This CDR3 is 15 amino acids long. CDR3 residues: CASSEIEGLSYEQYF. The CDR3 nucleotides are TGTGCCAGCAGTGAAATAGAGGGCTTATCCTACGAGCAGTACTTC.

V and J are TRBV11-2 and TRBJ2-1; D ambiguous. This CDR3 has 17 residues. V lost 1 base and J 1 base, leaving 14 bases between the germline ends. The V gene's germline CDR1 is SGHAT and CDR2 FQNNGV. The CDR3 spells CASSLATGERSYNEQFF. The CDR3 DNA reads as TGTGCCAGCAGCTTAGCGACCGGAGAAAGGTCCTACAATGAGCAGTTCTTC.

V and J are TRBV18 and TRBJ1-5; D uncertain. Germline loops: CDR1 KGHSH, CDR2 LQKENI. This CDR3 comprises 14 residues. Trimming shortened V by 3 bases and J by 7 bases, and 13 bases separated the two germline ends. CDR3 loop: CASSPLGFRQPQHF. The CDR3 DNA follows: TGTGCCAGCTCACCCTTGGGCTTTCGGCAGCCCCAGCATTTT.

This chain joins TRBV14 and TRBJ2-1, with 8 bases aligning to TRBD1. The CDR3 consists of 16 residues. Germline CDR1 and CDR2: SGHDN and FVKESK. Trimming cost V 2 bases and J 8 bases; bases outside gene matches: 11. The CDR3 sequence: CASSQPLRLTGDEQFF. The CDR3 bases are TGTGCCAGCAGCCAACCTCTCAGATTGACAGGGGATGAGCAGTTCTTC.

This clone appeared once. V is TRBV19 and J is TRBJ1-1; weak D call: TRBD1 (5 bases). The V gene lost 5 bases and the J gene lost 0 bases, with 13 bases spanning the gap. Germline V gene sequence: CDR1 LNHDA, CDR2 SQIVND (reference sequence). The CDR3 is 15 residues long. The DNA for the CDR3 is TGTGCCAGTAGTCCTTCGGGGGGAATGAACACTGAAGCTTTCTTT. This codes for CASSPSGGMNTEAFF.

This chain links TRBV7-9 with TRBJ1-1; D call uncertain. Germline V gene lookup returns CDR1 SEHNR and CDR2 FQNEAQ (reference sequence). V lost 5 bases, J lost 0 bases, and 4 bases lay in between. The CDR3 loop spans 12 amino acids. CDR3 sequence: CASSRMNTEAFF. The CDR3 DNA is TGTGCCAGCAGCCGTATGAACACTGAAGCTTTCTTT.

The V and J genes are TRBV25-1 and TRBJ2-7; TRBD2 matches at 8 bases. J lost 6 bases, V lost 3 bases, and 10 bases had no gene match. The V gene's germline CDR1 is MGHDK and CDR2 SYGVNS. The CDR3 is 15 amino acids. Here the CDR3 reads CASSDRTSRRSEQYF. In nucleotides, the CDR3 is TGTGCCAGCAGTGATAGGACTAGCCGGCGGAGCGAGCAGTACTTC.

The chain links TRBV11-2 to TRBJ2-1; 13 bases agree with TRBD2. Germline V gene sequence: CDR1 SGHAT, CDR2 FQNNGV. CDR3 length: 16 amino acids. Trimming removed 5 bases from V and 14 bases from J; junction bases left unmatched: 15. CDR3 in DNA: TGTGCCAGCAGCCGTGGGGGACTAGCGGGACTACATGGAGAGTTCTTC. This codes for CASSRGGLAGLHGEFF.

V and J are TRBV24-1 and TRBJ2-1, with 10 bases aligning to TRBD1. The V gene end was trimmed by 1 base and the J gene end by 8 bases; junction bases not matched to a gene: 7. The germline CDR1 and CDR2 sequences are KGHDR and SFDVKD. The CDR3 covers 16 residues. CDR3 bases: TGTGCCACCAGTGATTTCGCCAGGACAGGGGGTCATGAGCAGTTCTTC. Translating it yields CATSDFARTGGHEQFF.

The V gene is TRBV9, the J gene TRBJ1-1; D is uncertain. CDR1 SGDLS and CDR2 YYNGEE come from the germline V gene. The V and J ends lost 0 bases and 3 bases respectively, with 6 bases between them. The CDR3 contains 13 residues. The CDR3 protein is CASSVVPDTEAFF. The DNA of the CDR3 is TGTGCCAGCAGCGTAGTGCCAGACACTGAAGCTTTCTTT.

The chain uses TRBV10-3 and TRBJ2-7; 15 bases are shared with TRBD2. This CDR3 is 18 amino acids long. CDR1 is ENHRY, CDR2 SYGVKD, per germline. With 6 bases clipped from V and 0 bases from J, the junction kept 9 bases outside the gene matches. The CDR3 DNA follows: TGTGCCATCAGCGGTGGACTAGCGGGAGGGCGAGTCTCCTACGAGCAGTACTTC. It specifies CAISGGLAGGRVSYEQYF.

The rearrangement joins TRBV30 to TRBJ1-2, with D maybe TRBD1 (5 bases). CDR1 and CDR2 from the germline V gene are GTSNPN and SVGIG (reference sequence). Trimming pared 5 bases from V and 4 bases from J, leaving 17 bases between. The CDR3 is 14 amino acids. The CDR3 coding sequence is TGTGCCTGGGTACCTCTCGGGGGGGTCTATGGCTACACCTTC. Encoded protein: CAWVPLGGVYGYTF.

The chain employs TRBV3-1 (or the pseudogene TRBV3-2) and TRBJ2-1, with TRBD2 matching 7 bases. Germline V gene lookup returns CDR1 LGHDT and CDR2 YNNKEL (reference sequence). The CDR3 extends over 13 amino acids. Trimming at V came to 4 bases and at J to 15 bases, leaving 12 bases not matched to a gene. For the CDR3, the DNA is TGTGCCAGCAGCCCACCGACGCGGGGAGGGACGTTCTTC. Its protein product is CASSPPTRGGTFF.

The chain links TRBV5-1 to TRBJ2-7, with 10 positions matching TRBD1. CDR1 is SGHRS, CDR2 YFSETQ, per germline. The V gene end was trimmed by 2 bases and the J gene end by 4 bases; junction bases not matched to a gene: 6. The CDR3 consists of 15 residues. The CDR3 loop is CASSLIGQGEYEQYF. The CDR3 DNA sequence: TGCGCCAGCAGCTTAATCGGACAGGGGGAGTACGAGCAGTACTTC.

J is TRBJ1-4 and V is TRBV5-6, with D hard to call. Trimming left V 1 base short and J 7 bases short, with 14 bases between. The germline V gene encodes CDR1 SGHDT and CDR2 YYEEEE. The CDR3 contains 15 residues. CDR3 in DNA: TGTGCCAGCAGCTTGCTTACTCCCCGGGGTGAAAAACTGTTTTTT. Its translation: CASSLLTPRGEKLFF.

Worth noting for this clone: Other DNA sequences in the same sample also yield this CDR3. The chain recombines TRBV2 with TRBJ2-2; TRBD2 matches 10 bases. V shed 2 bases and J 4 bases; nucleotides not matched to a gene: 1. The CDR3 consists of 15 residues. Germline assignment: CDR1 SNHLY and CDR2 FYNNEI. CDR3 DNA sequence: TGTGCCAGCAGTGAACTAGCGGGAGTCACCGGGGAGCTGTTTTTT. This gives the protein CASSELAGVTGELFF.